One T cell receptor (beta chain) is described in this entry. The antigen is unknown. This record comes from a study of Ad26.COV2.S vaccination and SARS-CoV-2 variants. The overall study: Enrolled in COV1001, the donor was in the Ad26.COV2.S trial arm, which received the vaccine. Study results and limitations: Following vaccination, spike-specific CD8+ and CD4+ T cell responses reportedly exhibited substantial breadth. Placebo recipients showed lower spike-specific TCR breadth than vaccinees.

The CDR3 contains 15 residues. Germline trimming cut 5 bases from V and 6 bases from J; bases unmatched to any gene: 8. Germline assignment: CDR1 SGHTA and CDR2 FQGNSA. Treatment here: around 19 received Ad26.COV2.S at low or high dose, single or two shots; a few received placebo; per-sample allocation not given. Material that was analyzed had been drawn on day 63 after the first vaccine or placebo injection. Built on an Ad26 vector, the vaccine expressed Wuhan-strain SARS-CoV-2 spike. The table came from immunoSEQ multiplex PCR; TCRdb's copy has only in-frame clones and leaves some out. This sample has 450,000 to 550,000 clones, with 80% to 90% found just once.

The source is a person between 18 and 59 years old who received the Ad26.COV2.S COVID-19 vaccine or a placebo. V and J are TRBV7-2 and TRBJ2-2; 8 bases fit TRBD1. The source was peripheral blood, collected in a trial of Ad26.COV2.S vaccine versus placebo. The CDR3 coding sequence is TGTGCCAGCAGCCTTGGACAGGGATGGGCCGGGGAGCTGTTTTTT. Translated, it gives CASSLGQGWAGELFF.